The subject of this entry is one T cell receptor (beta chain). V was clipped by 6 bases and J by 1 base, with 11 bases between them. The CDR3 consists of 14 residues. Germline lookup yields CDR1 SGHTA and CDR2 FQGTGA. TCRdb passed the reads through MiXCR, listing each CDR3 protein once. This sample carries roughly 230,000 distinct CDR3 sequences, about 30% of them seen once, and the ten largest clones take about 7%. The record originates from a study of kidney transplant recipient with SARS-CoV-2 infection. Sample: a blood sample, taken at baseline and on roughly day 110 from a kidney transplant recipient. The TCR originated in a male patient in his thirties who had COVID-19 and was a kidney transplant recipient. Some T cells may arise from the graft donor. The chain employs TRBV7-3 and TRBJ2-3; D is perhaps TRBD2 (6 bases). CDR3 nucleotides: TGTGCCAGCAGGTTCCGCGGGGGCACAGATACGCAGTATTTT. Amino acid sequence: CASRFRGGTDTQYF.